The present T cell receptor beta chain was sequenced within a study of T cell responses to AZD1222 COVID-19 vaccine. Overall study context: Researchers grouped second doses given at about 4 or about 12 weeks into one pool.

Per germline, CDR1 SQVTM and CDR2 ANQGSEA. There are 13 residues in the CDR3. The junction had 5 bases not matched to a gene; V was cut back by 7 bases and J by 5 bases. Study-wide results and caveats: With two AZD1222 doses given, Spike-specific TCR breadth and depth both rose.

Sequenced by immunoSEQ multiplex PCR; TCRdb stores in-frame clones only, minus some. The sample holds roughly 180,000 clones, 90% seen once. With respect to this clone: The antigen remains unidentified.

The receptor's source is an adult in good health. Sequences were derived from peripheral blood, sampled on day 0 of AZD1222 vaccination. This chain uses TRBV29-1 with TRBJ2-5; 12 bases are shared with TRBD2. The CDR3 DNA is TGCAGCGCCGGACTAGCGGGGAGGGAGACCCAGTACTTC. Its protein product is CSAGLAGRETQYF. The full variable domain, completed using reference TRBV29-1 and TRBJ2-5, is SAVISQKPSRDICQRGTSLTIQCQVDSQVTMMFWYRQQPGQSLTLIATANQGSEATYESGFVIDKFPISRPNLTFSTLTVSNMSPEDSSIYLCSAGLAGRETQYFGPGTRLLVL.